The 17 T cell receptor beta chains below come from one sample, sequenced in a study of OX40 agonist ivuxolimab in advanced cancers. This table comes from immunoSEQ multiplex PCR, and its TCRdb copy is limited to in-frame clones, with some not included. The sample lists 50,000 or so clones, less than 85% seen once, with approximately 2% in the top ten. The sample was CD4+ or CD8+ T cells sorted from blood, taken in a trial of the OX40 agonist ivuxolimab. The receptors derive from an adult with an advanced solid tumor such as melanoma, head and neck, liver or kidney cancer.

The rearrangement links TRBV5-8 to TRBJ2-4, with 7 bases matching TRBD1. Germline V lookup: CDR1 SGHTS, CDR2 YDEGEE. The trim removed 1 base at V and 9 bases at J, leaving 7 bases unmatched. The CDR3 loop spans 14 amino acids. The CDR3 sequence: CASSLRQGSGIQYF. DNA of the CDR3: TGTGCCAGCAGCTTGCGACAGGGTTCGGGCATTCAGTACTTC.

The chain carries TRBV7-8 and TRBJ2-3; 10 bases are shared with TRBD2. This CDR3 has 16 amino acids. After removal of 1 base from V and 6 bases from J, the junction contained 7 bases not matched to a gene. CDR1 and CDR2 from the germline V gene are SGHVS and FQNEAQ. CDR3 bases: TGTGCCAGCAGCTTAGAGCGGCTAGCGGGGGTTGATACGCAGTATTTT. The encoded protein is CASSLERLAGVDTQYF. The entire variable domain, with the rest obtained from reference TRBV7-8 and TRBJ2-3, is as follows: GAGVSQSPRYKVAKRGQDVALRCDPISGHVSLFWYQQALGQGPEFLTYFQNEAQLDKSGLPSDRFFAERPEGSVSTLKIQRTQQEDSAVYLCASSLERLAGVDTQYFGPGTRLTVL.

This rearrangement joins TRBV13 to TRBJ2-2, with TRBD2 matching 10 bases. V lost 3 bases to trimming and J lost 11 bases; unmatched junction nucleotides: 9. Germline V lookup: CDR1 PRHDT, CDR2 FYEKMQ (reference sequence). CDR3 size: 15 residues. As DNA, the CDR3 is TGTGCCAGCAGCTTCAGAGCGGGGGGGGTCGGAGAGCTGTTTTTT. Translated, it gives CASSFRAGGVGELFF.

The rearrangement uses TRBV5-6 and TRBJ1-4; D ambiguous. Trimming removed 1 base from V and 4 bases from J, with 8 bases in between. CDR1 and CDR2 from the germline V gene are SGHDT and YYEEEE. The CDR3 covers 14 residues. CDR3 in amino acids: CASSLWQVNEKLFF. The CDR3 nucleotides read TGTGCCAGCAGCTTGTGGCAGGTTAATGAAAAACTGTTTTTT.

The table lists this clone with a few counts. The CDR3 loop is CASSLADRVGTEAFF. The CDR3 DNA follows: TGCGCCAGCAGCTTGGCCGACAGGGTTGGCACTGAAGCTTTCTTT. The gene calls are TRBV5-1 and TRBJ1-1; the match to TRBD1 covers 7 bases. This CDR3 spans 15 amino acids. Germline CDR1 SGHRS, CDR2 YFSETQ. V was pared by 0 bases and J by 4 bases, with 6 bases of the junction left unmatched.

There are a few counts of this clone. The chain joins TRBV11-2 to TRBJ2-7, with D perhaps TRBD1 (6 bases). The CDR3 is 13 amino acids. Germline V CDR1 and CDR2: SGHAT, FQNNGV. Trimming took off 1 base at V and 2 bases at J, with 6 bases between the two ends. Here the CDR3 DNA reads TGTGCCAGCAGCTTAGGGACAGCCTACGAGCAGTACTTC. Translated: CASSLGTAYEQYF. Supplemented by reference TRBV11-2 and TRBJ2-7, the full variable domain reads EAGVAQSPRYKIIEKRQSVAFWCNPISGHATLYWYQQILGQGPKLLIQFQNNGVVDDSQLPKDRFSAERLKGVDSTLKIQPAKLEDSAVYLCASSLGTAYEQYFGPGTRLTVT.

The chain combines TRBV7-6 with TRBJ2-5, with no clear D. This CDR3 region has 15 residues. V was cut by 2 bases and J by 4 bases, with 14 bases left in between. Germline V gene sequence: CDR1 SGHVS, CDR2 FNYEAQ. The CDR3 loop is CASSLLDQKRETQYF. The CDR3 DNA reads TGTGCCAGCAGCTTACTAGATCAGAAAAGAGAGACCCAGTACTTC. Supplemented by reference TRBV7-6 and TRBJ2-5, the full variable domain reads GAGVSQSPRYKVTKRGQDVALRCDPISGHVSLYWYRQALGQGPEFLTYFNYEAQQDKSGLPNDRFSAERPEGSISTLTIQRTEQRDSAMYRCASSLLDQKRETQYFGPGTRLLVL.

This chain uses TRBV19 with TRBJ2-5, with TRBD2 identical over 8 bases. After removal of 1 base from V and 3 bases from J, the junction contained 1 base not matched to a gene. CDR1 and CDR2 (germline): LNHDA, SQIVND (reference sequence). The CDR3 contains 14 residues. CDR3 amino acids: CASSIAGGEETQYF. The DNA of the CDR3 is TGTGCCAGTAGTATAGCGGGAGGGGAAGAGACCCAGTACTTC.

The chain uses TRBV29-1 and TRBJ2-5; TRBD2 matches 11 bases. CDR1 and CDR2 (germline): SQVTM, ANQGSEA. This CDR3 has 14 residues. V gave up 4 bases and J gave up 5 bases; unmatched junction bases: 6. CDR3 in amino acids: CSVGSSGGHETQYF. CDR3 nucleotide sequence: TGCAGCGTTGGTTCTAGCGGGGGGCACGAGACCCAGTACTTC.

The chain combines TRBV7-8 with TRBJ1-5; D is unresolved. V lost 5 bases to trimming and J lost 3 bases, with 11 bases between them. The V gene's germline CDR1 is SGHVS and CDR2 FQNEAQ. The CDR3 runs to 14 residues. CDR3 residues: CASSREGYNQPQHF. The CDR3 DNA reads as TGTGCCAGCAGCCGAGAAGGGTACAATCAGCCCCAGCATTTT. The entire variable domain, with the rest obtained from reference TRBV7-8 and TRBJ1-5, is as follows: GAGVSQSPRYKVAKRGQDVALRCDPISGHVSLFWYQQALGQGPEFLTYFQNEAQLDKSGLPSDRFFAERPEGSVSTLKIQRTQQEDSAVYLCASSREGYNQPQHFGDGTRLSIL.

The rearrangement joins TRBV21-1 to TRBJ2-3; the DNA was not compared with TRBD2, the D call given in the table. TRBV21-1 is marked as a pseudogene. This CDR3 has 15 residues. CDR3 coding DNA: TGTGCCAGCAGCAAAGGGGCAAGCGGGATGGATACGCAGTATTTT. Its translation is CASSKGASGMDTQYF.

The V and J genes are TRBV10-3 and TRBJ2-2, with TRBD2 matching 10 bases. Trimming took 6 bases from V and 3 from J; bases not matched to a gene: 7. CDR3 length: 16 amino acids. Germline CDR1 is ENHRY and CDR2 is SYGVKD. CDR3 region: CAIRGSGRRDTGELFF. The CDR3 DNA sequence: TGTGCCATCAGGGGTAGCGGGAGGCGGGACACCGGGGAGCTGTTTTTT.

The V call is TRBV18, the J call TRBJ1-5, with unresolved D. V shed 2 bases and J shed 0 bases, with 5 bases lying between them. This CDR3 spans 14 amino acids. Germline V gene sequence: CDR1 KGHSH, CDR2 LQKENI. This CDR3 reads CASSPAPSNQPQHF. As DNA, the CDR3 is TGTGCCAGCTCACCAGCACCTAGCAATCAGCCCCAGCATTTT.

V is TRBV6-5 and J is TRBJ2-7, with TRBD1 matching 8 bases. CDR1 and CDR2 from the germline V gene are MNHEY and SVGAGI. After removal of 0 bases from V and 11 bases from J, the junction contained 12 bases not matched to a gene. CDR3 length equals 15 residues. CDR3 in DNA: TGTGCCAGCAGTTACTCGAGTGGCGGCAGGGGGCGCGAGTACTTC. Protein: CASSYSSGGRGREYF.

The chain uses TRBV5-1 and TRBJ2-1; no definite D call. The CDR3 loop spans 14 amino acids. The V gene lost 0 bases and the J gene lost 0 bases, with 4 bases spanning the gap. Germline V CDR1 and CDR2: SGHRS, YFSETQ. As DNA, the CDR3 is TGCGCCAGCAGCTTGGGGGGCTCCTACAATGAGCAGTTCTTC. Translated, it gives CASSLGGSYNEQFF.

The J gene is TRBJ2-1, the V gene TRBV5-4, with D possibly being TRBD2 (6 bases). Trimming took 0 bases from V and 1 from J, leaving 11 bases between them. Germline values: CDR1 SGHNT, CDR2 YYREEE (reference sequence). The CDR3 spans 16 residues. The CDR3 protein is CASSLVTGASYNEQFF. CDR3 coding DNA: TGTGCCAGCAGCTTGGTGACGGGAGCTTCCTACAATGAGCAGTTCTTC.

This sequence joins TRBV7-3 and TRBJ2-3; 16 nucleotides match TRBD2. Losses at the gene ends were 5 bases for V and 4 bases for J; bases not matched to a gene: 0. CDR1 and CDR2 (germline): SGHTA, FQGTGA. The CDR3 consists of 15 residues. The CDR3 here is CASSGTSGRADTQYF. For the CDR3, the DNA is TGTGCCAGCAGCGGGACTAGCGGGAGGGCAGATACGCAGTATTTT.